These T cell receptor beta chains were read from a single sample in a study of cytomegalovirus exposure and HLA in healthy donors. Generated by immunoSEQ multiplex PCR, the TCRdb table keeps only in-frame clones and is missing some. The table shows 160,000 or so clones, with roughly 80% occurring only once. Material for sequencing was PBMCs. These TCRs come from a man aged 35 to 55 in good health and CMV-seronegative. Both conserved end residues are part of each CDR3. Fields, in order: clone size, D gene, J gene, V gene, CDR3 protein, CDR3 DNA. A D gene is named only where the DNA matches it firmly. Clone size, where shown, is once, few, many, or a class for clones that have expanded.

>.|TRBD1|TRBJ1-1|TRBV6-1
CASSTGRGYTEAFF
TGTGCCAGCAGTACGGGCAGGGGGTACACTGAAGCTTTCTTT
>.|.|TRBJ1-5|TRBV5-6
CASSLDRTFNQPQHF
TGTGCCAGCAGCTTGGACAGAACATTCAATCAGCCCCAGCATTTT
>.|TRBD2|TRBJ2-2|TRBV10-3
CAISEWGGVNTGELFF
TGTGCCATCAGTGAGTGGGGAGGGGTAAACACCGGGGAGCTGTTTTTT
>once|.|TRBJ1-2|TRBV10-1
CASSESGGYGYTF
TGCGCCAGCAGTGAGTCGGGGGGATATGGCTACACCTTC
>.|TRBD1|TRBJ2-5|TRBV5-4
CASSPWSGDRAQETQYF
TGTGCCAGCAGCCCTTGGAGTGGGGACAGGGCACAAGAGACCCAGTACTTC
>.|TRBD1|TRBJ1-2|TRBV7-9
CASSQDRARGYTF
TGTGCCAGCAGTCAAGACAGGGCTAGAGGCTACACCTTC
>.|.|TRBJ1-5|TRBV2
CASSEDGAGIRPQHF
TGTGCCAGCAGTGAAGATGGGGCAGGGATCCGGCCCCAGCATTTT
>once|TRBD2|TRBJ2-3|TRBV28
CASSPLTSGGPTDTQYF
TGTGCCAGCAGTCCTCTAACTAGCGGGGGGCCGACAGATACGCAGTATTTT
>.|.|TRBJ2-3|TRBV15
CATSRTDDTQYF
TGTGCCACCAGCAGGACAGACGATACGCAGTATTTT
>.|.|TRBJ1-6|TRBV9
CASSETGTYNSPLHF
TGTGCCAGCAGCGAAACAGGGACCTATAATTCACCCCTCCACTTT
>.|.|TRBJ1-6|TRBV29-1
CSVAGDNNSPLHF
TGCAGCGTTGCCGGGGATAATAATTCACCCCTCCACTTT
>once|.|TRBJ2-5|TRBV7-8
CASSPRGRETQYF
TGTGCCAGCAGCCCTAGGGGAAGGGAGACCCAGTACTTC
>.|TRBD1|TRBJ2-7|TRBV6-5
CASRQNRGGTYEQYF
TGTGCCAGCAGACAAAACAGGGGTGGGACCTACGAGCAGTACTTC
>.|.|TRBJ2-3|TRBV5-4
CASSLTGNTDTQYF
TGTGCCAGCAGCTTAACAGGGAACACAGATACGCAGTATTTT
>once|TRBD1|TRBJ2-5|TRBV5-8
CASSSYLRTGLETQYF
TGTGCCAGCAGCTCCTATCTAAGGACAGGGCTGGAGACCCAGTACTTC
>.|TRBD2|TRBJ2-1|TRBV7-7
CASSRLAGGMNEQFF
TGTGCTAGCAGCCGCCTAGCGGGGGGGATGAATGAGCAGTTCTTC
>.|.|TRBJ1-1|TRBV7-6
CASSSGGNTEAFF
TGTGCCAGCAGCTCTGGGGGCAACACTGAAGCTTTCTTT
>.|TRBD1|TRBJ2-2|TRBV4-2
CASSQEWVDRGTGELFF
TGTGCCAGCAGCCAAGAATGGGTTGACAGGGGGACCGGGGAGCTGTTTTTT
>once|TRBD2|TRBJ2-3|TRBV11-3
CASSHPGTNTDTQYF
TGTGCCAGCAGCCATCCCGGGACTAACACAGATACGCAGTATTTT
>.|TRBD1|TRBJ1-5|TRBV19
CASSTRTGGPNQPQHF
TGTGCCAGTAGTACTCGGACAGGGGGGCCGAATCAGCCCCAGCATTTT
>.|.|TRBJ2-7|TRBV5-5
CASSLGLPYNYEQYF
TGTGCCAGCAGCTTAGGACTACCCTACAATTACGAGCAGTACTTC
>.|TRBD1|TRBJ1-4|TRBV28
CASSSRQGMGEKLFF
TGTGCCAGCAGTTCACGACAGGGGATGGGGGAAAAACTGTTTTTT